This entry features one T cell receptor beta chain sequence. No antigen is known for it. The germline V gene has CDR1 SGHTA and CDR2 FQGNSA. The CDR3 spans 15 residues. V lost 2 bases and J 5 bases, leaving 12 bases between the germline ends. Repertoires were generated with immunoSEQ multiplex PCR, while TCRdb's copy carries only in-frame clones and drops some. There are just under 85,000 clones in the sample; around 84% occur only once, and under 3.5% lies in the top ten. Baseline, cycle 4 day 1, and cycle 7 day 1 were the blood sampling points. These data originate in a study of OX40 agonist ivuxolimab in advanced cancers. Overall study: Three individuals attained partial responses, comprising one hepatocellular carcinoma case and two cutaneous melanoma cases.

Broader study findings: Some of the nonresponding patients also showed low levels of normalized T-cell clonal expansion. Antigen specificity was not determined for the expanded peripheral T cells.

The TCR originated in an adult with an advanced solid tumor such as melanoma, head and neck, liver or kidney cancer. This sequence joins TRBV7-2 and TRBJ2-2; maybe TRBD1 (6 bases). The sequenced sample was CD4+ or CD8+ T cells sorted from blood, obtained in a trial of the OX40 agonist ivuxolimab. The CDR3 nucleotides are TGTGCCAGCAGCTTACTGGGGGCGGCAACCGGGGAGCTGTTTTTT. This translates into CASSLLGAATGELFF.